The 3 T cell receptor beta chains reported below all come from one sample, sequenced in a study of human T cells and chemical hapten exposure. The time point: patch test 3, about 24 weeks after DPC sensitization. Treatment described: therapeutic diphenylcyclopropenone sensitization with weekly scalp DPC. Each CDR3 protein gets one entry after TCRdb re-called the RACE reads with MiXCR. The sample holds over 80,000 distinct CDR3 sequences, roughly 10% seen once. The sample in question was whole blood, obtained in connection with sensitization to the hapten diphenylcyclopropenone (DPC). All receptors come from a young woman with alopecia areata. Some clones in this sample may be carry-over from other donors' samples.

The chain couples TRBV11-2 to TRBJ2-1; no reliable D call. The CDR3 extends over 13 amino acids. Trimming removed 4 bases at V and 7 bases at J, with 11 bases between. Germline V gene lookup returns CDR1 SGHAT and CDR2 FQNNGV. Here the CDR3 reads CASSYNGINEQFF. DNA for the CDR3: TGTGCCAGCAGCTATAATGGGATAAATGAGCAGTTCTTC.

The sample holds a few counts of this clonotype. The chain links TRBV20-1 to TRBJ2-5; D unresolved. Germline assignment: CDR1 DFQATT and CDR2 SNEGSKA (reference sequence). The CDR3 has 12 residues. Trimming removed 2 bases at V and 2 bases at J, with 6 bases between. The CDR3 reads CSARTGQETQYF. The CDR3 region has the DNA TGCAGTGCTAGAACCGGGCAAGAGACCCAGTACTTC.

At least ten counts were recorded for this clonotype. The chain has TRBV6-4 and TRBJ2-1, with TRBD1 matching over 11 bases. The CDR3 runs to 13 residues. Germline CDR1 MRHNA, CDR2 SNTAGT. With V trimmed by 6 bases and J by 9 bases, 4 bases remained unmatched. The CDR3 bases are TGTGCCAGCAGCTGGACAGGGGGCTCTGAGCAGTTCTTC. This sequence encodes CASSWTGGSEQFF.